The sequence of this T cell receptor (beta chain) was determined in a study of blood T cell repertoires in COVID-19. The wider study: Samples taken during acute and convalescent COVID-19 were collected in the United States, Italy and Spain. T cells, B-cell-depleted T cells, or PBMCs supplied cDNA or gDNA.

Germline CDR1 SGHDT, CDR2 YYEEEE. This CDR3 region has 15 residues. The J segment lost 3 bases and the V segment lost 2 bases, leaving 4 bases of the junction unmatched. Profiled with immunoSEQ multiplex PCR; TCRdb holds only in-frame clones, not every one. The table has over 85,000 clones, around 73% seen once. The genes are TRBV5-6 and TRBJ1-4, with TRBD1 matching over 7 bases. The clonotype comes from a man aged 60 to 75 with active or convalescent COVID-19. The sample taken for sequencing was peripheral blood. The CDR3: CASSLTGAANEKLFF. DNA of the CDR3: TGTGCCAGCAGCTTAACAGGGGCGGCTAATGAAAAACTGTTTTTT.